Listed below are T cell receptor beta chains from one sample, sequenced in a study of T-cell memory formation after mild COVID-19. MiXCR, applied by TCRdb to the 5' RACE reads, yields one record per CDR3 protein. Of approximately 560,000 distinct CDR3 sequences listed, approximately 15% were seen once; the top ten hold roughly 7.8%. Material for sequencing was PBMCs or a T cell subset sorted from them (not recorded which). These receptors were taken from an adult woman who had mild COVID-19 (a few samples of this study predate the infection). Cell type and time point are not known. CDR3s include the opening cysteine and the closing phenylalanine or tryptophan. Clone size appears in some rows only: once, few, many, or a class for an expanded clone.

CDR3,size,V
CASSLDTTEGRGTKNIQYF,.,TRBV7-2
CASSPQRYPYEQYF,.,TRBV5-1
CASSLLASTDTQYF,few,TRBV12-3/TRBV12-4
CASLHGGGAGETQYF,.,TRBV3-1
CATSRETGSHYGYTF,few,TRBV15
CASSLSAGARGAFF,few,TRBV7-3
CASSLDPAGGYNEQFF,.,TRBV5-1
CASSESGYRAGYTF,few,TRBV25-1
CASSYGPHYEQYF,once,TRBV6-6
CASSRTDRGTEAFF,.,TRBV18
CATSEGHGSYGYTF,many,TRBV24-1
CASGSTAGTHNSPLHF,few,TRBV5-5
CASSSRGSGQETQYF,.,TRBV7-2
CASSEKGGNTEAFF,few,TRBV2
CSARVAVSSYEQYF,once,TRBV20-1
CATSRVAGGSNQPQHF,few,TRBV15
CASSEGGSESVLGRPNTEAFF,.,TRBV6-1
CASSLGWTASDEQFF,.,TRBV5-1
CASSLAGATSGANVLTF,once,TRBV5-6
CASTQGGPEENTGELFF,.,TRBV19
CASSARLAGTDTQYF,.,TRBV12-3/TRBV12-4
CASSSNGLAGYEQYF,.,TRBV6-2/TRBV6-3
CASEGGKTGKTEAFF,.,TRBV2
CATSRAVTDFSGANVLTF,few,TRBV15
CASSVEREQFF,.,TRBV9
CASSVGALSTDTQYF,.,TRBV9
CASSSDSEAFF,few,TRBV5-1
CDSSALDRGGNEQFF,.,TRBV6-1